This T cell receptor beta chain was obtained from a study of shared clonotypes between healthy human individuals. Study-level points and caveats: Estimated richness was generally greater in naive than memory subsets.

Researchers divided each subset's genomic DNA evenly across several immunoSEQ plates. Profiling relied on immunoSEQ multiplex PCR, and the TCRdb table lists in-frame clones only, not all of them. The repertoire holds over a million clones, with around 76% as singletons. To note about this clone: What it binds is unknown.

There are 14 residues in the CDR3. Germline assignment: CDR1 SGHAT and CDR2 FQNNGV. Trimming shortened V by 8 bases and J by 5 bases, and 16 bases separated the two germline ends. This chain links TRBV11-2 with TRBJ2-4; D is unresolved. The source of this sequence is a man aged 18 to 29 in good health. Sequenced material: memory CD4+ T cells sorted from blood. Sample subset: CD45RA-negative fraction. Written as DNA, the CDR3 is TGTGCCAGCCGTATGGCCTTCAAAGAAAACATTCAGTACTTC. Its protein product is CASRMAFKENIQYF.